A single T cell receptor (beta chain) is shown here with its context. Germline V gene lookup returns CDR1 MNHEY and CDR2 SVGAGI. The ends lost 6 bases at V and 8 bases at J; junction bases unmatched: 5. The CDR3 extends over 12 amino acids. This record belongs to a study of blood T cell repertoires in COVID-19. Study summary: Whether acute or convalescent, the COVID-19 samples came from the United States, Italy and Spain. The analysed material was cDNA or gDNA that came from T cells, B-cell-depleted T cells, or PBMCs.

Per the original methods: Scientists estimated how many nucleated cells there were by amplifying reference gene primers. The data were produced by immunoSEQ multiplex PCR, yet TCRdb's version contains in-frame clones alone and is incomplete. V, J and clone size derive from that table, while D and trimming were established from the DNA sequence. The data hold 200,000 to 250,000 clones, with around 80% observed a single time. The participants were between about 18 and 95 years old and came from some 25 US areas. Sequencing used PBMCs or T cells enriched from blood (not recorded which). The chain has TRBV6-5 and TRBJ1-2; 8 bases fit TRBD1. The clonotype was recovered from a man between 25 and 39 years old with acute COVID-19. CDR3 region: CASRRTGSGYTF. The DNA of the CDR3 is TGTGCCAGCAGGAGGACAGGGAGCGGCTACACCTTC.